This TCR beta chain stems from a study of blood T cell repertoires in COVID-19. Turning to the study itself: Collection of acute and convalescent COVID-19 samples took place in the United States, Italy and Spain. From T cells, B-cell-depleted T cells, or PBMCs came the material, which was cDNA or gDNA.

The CDR3 length is 14 residues. From germline, CDR1 is MGHDK and CDR2 SYGVNS. Trimming shortened V by 4 bases and J by 6 bases, and 12 bases separated the two germline ends. Source study methods: Using reference gene primer amplification, nucleated cell counts were estimated. Clones were sequenced by immunoSEQ multiplex PCR, and TCRdb holds only the in-frame ones, with some missing. D and trimming come from the DNA, and the V and J calls and clone size come from that table. There are fewer than 300,000 clones in the sample; approximately 85% occur only once, and more than 4.5% lies in the top ten. The sequence derives from a man between 45 and 60 years old with active or convalescent COVID-19. The rearrangement links TRBV25-1 to TRBJ2-2, with D maybe TRBD1 (5 bases). The sequenced sample was peripheral blood. In DNA, the CDR3 is TGTGCCAGCAGTGGGGGCCATCGGTCCGGGGAGCTGTTTTTT. It is translated as CASSGGHRSGELFF. Drawing the rest from reference TRBV25-1 and TRBJ2-2, the complete variable domain is EADIYQTPRYLVIGTGKKITLECSQTMGHDKMYWYQQDPGMELHLIHYSYGVNSTEKGDLSSESTVSRIRTEHFPLTLESARPSHTSQYLCASSGGHRSGELFFGEGSRLTVL.